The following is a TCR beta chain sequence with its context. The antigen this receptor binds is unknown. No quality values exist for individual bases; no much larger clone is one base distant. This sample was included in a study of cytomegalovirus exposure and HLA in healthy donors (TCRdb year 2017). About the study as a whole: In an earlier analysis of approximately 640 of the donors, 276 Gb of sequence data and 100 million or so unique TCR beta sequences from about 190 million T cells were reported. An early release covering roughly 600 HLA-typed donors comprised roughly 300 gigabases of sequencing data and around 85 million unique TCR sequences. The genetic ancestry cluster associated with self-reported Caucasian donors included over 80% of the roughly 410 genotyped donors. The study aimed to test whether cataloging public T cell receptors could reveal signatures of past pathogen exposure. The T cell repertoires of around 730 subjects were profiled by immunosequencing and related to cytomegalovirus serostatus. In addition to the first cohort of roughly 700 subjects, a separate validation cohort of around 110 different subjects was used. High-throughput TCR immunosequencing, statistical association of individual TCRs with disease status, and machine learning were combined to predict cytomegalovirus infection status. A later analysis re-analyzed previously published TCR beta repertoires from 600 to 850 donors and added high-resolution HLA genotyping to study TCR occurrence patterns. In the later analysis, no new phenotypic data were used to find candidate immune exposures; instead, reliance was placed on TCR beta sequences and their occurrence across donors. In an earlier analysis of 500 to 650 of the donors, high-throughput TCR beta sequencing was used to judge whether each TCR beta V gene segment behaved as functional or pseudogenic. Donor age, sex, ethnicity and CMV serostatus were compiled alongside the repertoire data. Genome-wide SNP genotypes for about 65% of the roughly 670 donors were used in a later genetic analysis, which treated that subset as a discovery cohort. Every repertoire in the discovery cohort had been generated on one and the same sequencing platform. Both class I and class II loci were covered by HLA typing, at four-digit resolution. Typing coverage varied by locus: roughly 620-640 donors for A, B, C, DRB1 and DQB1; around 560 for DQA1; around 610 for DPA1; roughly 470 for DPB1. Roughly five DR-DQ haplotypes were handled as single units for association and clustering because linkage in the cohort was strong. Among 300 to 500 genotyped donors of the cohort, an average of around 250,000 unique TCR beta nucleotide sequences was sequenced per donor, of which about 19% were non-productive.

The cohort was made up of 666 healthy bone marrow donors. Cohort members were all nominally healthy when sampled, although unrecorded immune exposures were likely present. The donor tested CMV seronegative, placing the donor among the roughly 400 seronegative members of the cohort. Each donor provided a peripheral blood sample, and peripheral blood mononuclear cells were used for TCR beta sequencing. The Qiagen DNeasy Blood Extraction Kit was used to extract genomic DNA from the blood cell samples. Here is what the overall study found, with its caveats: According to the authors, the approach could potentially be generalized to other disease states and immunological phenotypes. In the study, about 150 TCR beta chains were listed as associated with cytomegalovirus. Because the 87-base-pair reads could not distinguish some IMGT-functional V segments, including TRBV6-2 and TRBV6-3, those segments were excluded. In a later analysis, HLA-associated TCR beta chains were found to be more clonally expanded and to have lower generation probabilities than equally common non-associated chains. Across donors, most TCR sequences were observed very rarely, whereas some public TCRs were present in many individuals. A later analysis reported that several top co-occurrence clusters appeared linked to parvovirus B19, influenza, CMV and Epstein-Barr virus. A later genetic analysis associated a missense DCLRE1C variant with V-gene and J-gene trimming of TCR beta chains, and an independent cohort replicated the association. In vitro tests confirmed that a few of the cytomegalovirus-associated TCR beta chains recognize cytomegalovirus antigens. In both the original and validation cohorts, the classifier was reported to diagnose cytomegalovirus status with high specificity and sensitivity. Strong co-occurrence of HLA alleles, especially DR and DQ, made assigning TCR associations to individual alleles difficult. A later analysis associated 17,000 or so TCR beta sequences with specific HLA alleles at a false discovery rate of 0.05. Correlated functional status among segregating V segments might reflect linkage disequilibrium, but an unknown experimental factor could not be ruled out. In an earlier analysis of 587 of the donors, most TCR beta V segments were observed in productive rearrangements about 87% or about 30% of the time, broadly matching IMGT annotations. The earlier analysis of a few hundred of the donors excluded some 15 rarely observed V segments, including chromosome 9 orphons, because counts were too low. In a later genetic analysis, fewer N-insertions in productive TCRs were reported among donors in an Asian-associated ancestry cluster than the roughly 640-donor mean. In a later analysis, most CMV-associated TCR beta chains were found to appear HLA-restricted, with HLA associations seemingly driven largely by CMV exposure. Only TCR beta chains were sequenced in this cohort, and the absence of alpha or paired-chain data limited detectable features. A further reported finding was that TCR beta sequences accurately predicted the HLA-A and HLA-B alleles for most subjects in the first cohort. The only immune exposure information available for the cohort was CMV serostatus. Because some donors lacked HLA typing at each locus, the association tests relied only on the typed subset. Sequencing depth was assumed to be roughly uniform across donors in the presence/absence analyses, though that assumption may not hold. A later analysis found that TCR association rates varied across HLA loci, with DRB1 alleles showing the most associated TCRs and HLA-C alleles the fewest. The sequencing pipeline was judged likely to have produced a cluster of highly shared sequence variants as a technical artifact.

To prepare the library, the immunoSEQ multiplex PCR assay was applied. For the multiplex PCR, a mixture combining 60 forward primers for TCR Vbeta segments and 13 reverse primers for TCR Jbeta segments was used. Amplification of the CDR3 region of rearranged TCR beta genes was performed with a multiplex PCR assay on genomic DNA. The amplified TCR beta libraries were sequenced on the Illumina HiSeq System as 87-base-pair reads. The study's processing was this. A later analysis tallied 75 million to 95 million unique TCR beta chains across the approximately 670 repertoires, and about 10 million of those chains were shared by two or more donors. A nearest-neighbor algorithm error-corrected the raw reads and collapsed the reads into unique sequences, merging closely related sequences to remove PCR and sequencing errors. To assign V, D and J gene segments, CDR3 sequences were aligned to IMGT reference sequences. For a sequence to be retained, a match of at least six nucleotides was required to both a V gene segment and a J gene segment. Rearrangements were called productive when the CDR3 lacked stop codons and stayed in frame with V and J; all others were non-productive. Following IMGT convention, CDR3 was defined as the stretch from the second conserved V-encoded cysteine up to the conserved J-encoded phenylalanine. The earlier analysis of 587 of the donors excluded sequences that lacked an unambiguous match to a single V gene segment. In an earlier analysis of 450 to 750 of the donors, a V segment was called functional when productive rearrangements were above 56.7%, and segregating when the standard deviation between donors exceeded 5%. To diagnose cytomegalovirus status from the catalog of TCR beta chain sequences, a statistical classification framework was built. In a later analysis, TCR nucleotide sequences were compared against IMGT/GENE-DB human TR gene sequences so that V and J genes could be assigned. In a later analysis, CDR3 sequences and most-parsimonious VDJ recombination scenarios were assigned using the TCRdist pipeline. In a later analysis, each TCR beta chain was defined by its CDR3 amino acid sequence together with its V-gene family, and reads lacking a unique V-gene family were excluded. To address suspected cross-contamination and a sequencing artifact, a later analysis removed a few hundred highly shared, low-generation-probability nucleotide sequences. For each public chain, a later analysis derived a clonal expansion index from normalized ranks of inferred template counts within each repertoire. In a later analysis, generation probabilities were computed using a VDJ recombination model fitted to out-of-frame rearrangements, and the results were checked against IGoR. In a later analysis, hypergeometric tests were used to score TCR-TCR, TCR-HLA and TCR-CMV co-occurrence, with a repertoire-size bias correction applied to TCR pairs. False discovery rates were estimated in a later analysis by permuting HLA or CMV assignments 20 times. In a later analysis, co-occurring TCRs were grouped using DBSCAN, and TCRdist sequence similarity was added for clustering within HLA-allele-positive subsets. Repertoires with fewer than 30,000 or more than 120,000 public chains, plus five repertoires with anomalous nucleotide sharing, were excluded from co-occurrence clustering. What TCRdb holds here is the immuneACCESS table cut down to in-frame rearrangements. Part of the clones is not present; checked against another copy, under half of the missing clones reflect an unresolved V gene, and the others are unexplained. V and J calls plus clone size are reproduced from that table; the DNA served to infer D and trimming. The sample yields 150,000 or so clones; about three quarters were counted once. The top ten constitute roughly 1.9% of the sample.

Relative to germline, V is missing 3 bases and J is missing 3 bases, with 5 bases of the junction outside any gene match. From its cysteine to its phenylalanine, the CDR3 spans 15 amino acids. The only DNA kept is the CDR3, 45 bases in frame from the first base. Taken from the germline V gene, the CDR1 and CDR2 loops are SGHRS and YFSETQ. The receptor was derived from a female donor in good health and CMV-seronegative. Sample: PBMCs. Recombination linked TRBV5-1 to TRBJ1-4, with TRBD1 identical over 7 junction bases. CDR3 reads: CASSSRTGPNEKLFF. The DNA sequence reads TGCGCCAGCAGCTCCCGGACAGGTCCTAATGAAAAACTGTTTTTT.